The 25 T cell receptor beta chains given below trace back to one sample, sequenced in a study of spatial heterogeneity in lung cancer. Study observations and caveats: Expanded intratumoral alpha and beta TCR counts tracked tumor mutation counts.

The time point here: sample taken at primary tumor resection. Which antigens these TCRs recognize remains unknown. TCRdb reprocessed the 5' RACE reads with MiXCR, giving one entry per CDR3 protein. The sample lists fewer than 4,000 distinct CDR3 sequences; 8% to 9.5% were seen once. The sample here was lung tumor tissue, taken at surgery. The receptors derive from a male donor with early-stage non-small cell lung cancer.

The CDR3 sequence: CASSTDGVKGYTF. DNA for the CDR3: TGTGCCAGTAGTACTGACGGGGTAAAAGGCTACACCTTC. The V gene is TRBV6-5, the J gene TRBJ1-2; D not certain. The CDR3 is made up of 13 amino acids. Germline CDR1 MNHEY, CDR2 SVGAGI. Trimming left V 9 bases short and J 8 bases short, with 19 bases between.

Turning to this clonotype: This may be a read error, as it is one base from a much larger clone. The chain joins TRBV20-1 to TRBJ2-1; perhaps TRBD1 as D (5 bases). The better agreement between TRBJ2-7 and the DNA end casts doubt on the J call. The CDR3 consists of 10 residues. Per the germline V gene, CDR1 is DFQATT and CDR2 is SNEGSKA (reference sequence). CDR3 coding DNA: TGCAGTGCTAGCAGGGATGAGCAGTACTTC. This codes for CSASRDEQYF.

This clonotype was seen ten or more times. The chain links TRBV10-2 to TRBJ2-2; 8 bases map to TRBD2. J was trimmed by 5 bases and V by 5 bases; bases with no gene match: 4. CDR1 WSHSY and CDR2 SAAADI come from the germline V gene. CDR3 size: 14 residues. The CDR3 bases are TGCGCCAGCAGTCCGGGGGGGCCAACCGGGGAGCTGTTTTTT. Encoded protein: CASSPGGPTGELFF.

The chain carries TRBV23-1 and TRBJ2-7; D is possibly TRBD2 (5 bases). TRBV23-1 is an ORF for which the function is uncertain. V was clipped by 8 bases and J by 3 bases, with 14 bases between them. The CDR3 runs to 13 residues. The CDR3 DNA reads as TGCGCCAGCCCCCACGAGGGTGTCTACGAGCAGTACTTC. This translates into CASPHEGVYEQYF.

This clonotype is categorized as medium-sized. The chain uses TRBV30 and TRBJ2-3, with D hard to call. Deletions cut 2 bases from V and 2 bases from J, with 8 bases between. CDR3 size: 13 residues. From germline, CDR1 is GTSNPN and CDR2 SVGIG (reference sequence). CDR3 bases: TGTGCCTGGAGTAATGGGAACACAGATACGCAGTATTTT. This codes for CAWSNGNTDTQYF.

In its sample, this clonotype is medium-sized (0.01 to 0.1%). The chain carries TRBV29-1 and TRBJ1-2, with no clear D. Germline V gene sequence: CDR1 SQVTM, CDR2 ANQGSEA. The V gene lost 5 bases and the J gene lost 4 bases, with 17 bases spanning the gap. The CDR3 is 14 amino acids. The CDR3 here is CSVMGDNPVYGYTF. CDR3 sequence (DNA): TGCAGCGTTATGGGAGACAACCCGGTCTATGGCTACACCTTC.

This clonotype has a count of ten or more. The V gene is TRBV6-2 or TRBV6-3, the J gene TRBJ2-2; the D gene is possibly TRBD1 (6 bases). This CDR3 is 14 amino acids long. Germline values: CDR1 MNHEY, CDR2 SVGEGT. V was trimmed by 10 bases and J by 4 bases, leaving 16 bases between them. CDR3 in amino acids: CATDSQGSTGELFF. The DNA of the CDR3 is TGTGCCACCGATTCTCAGGGGAGCACCGGGGAGCTGTTTTTT.

This clonotype is termed medium-sized. J is TRBJ2-3 and V is TRBV7-9; D ambiguous. Trimming pared 5 bases from V and 5 bases from J, leaving 11 bases between. The CDR3 is 13 amino acids. Per germline, CDR1 SEHNR and CDR2 FQNEAQ (reference sequence). The CDR3 region is CASSSRGEDTQYF. The CDR3 DNA reads as TGTGCCAGCAGCAGTAGAGGCGAAGATACGCAGTATTTT.

In this sample, this clonotype is large. The chain uses TRBV27 and TRBJ1-6; D ambiguous. This CDR3 region has 16 residues. Germline V gene data show CDR1 as MNHEY and CDR2 as SMNVEV (reference sequence). V shed 3 bases and J shed 0 bases, with 9 bases lying between them. The CDR3 nucleotides are TGTGCCAGCAGTTTGGAAGGGAGCTCCTATAATTCACCCCTCCACTTT. This codes for CASSLEGSSYNSPLHF.

This clonotype is large. J is TRBJ2-3 and V is TRBV7-2, with TRBD1 as a possible D gene (6 bases). Germline V CDR1 and CDR2: SGHTA, FQGNSA. Trimming left V 3 bases short and J 4 bases short, with 14 bases between. The CDR3 loop spans 15 amino acids. The CDR3 bases are TGTGCCAGCAGCTTCCTTGGACAGCCCTCAGATACGCAGTATTTT. This encodes CASSFLGQPSDTQYF.

This clonotype is medium-sized. V gene TRBV30 combines with J gene TRBJ2-6; no clear D. This CDR3 spans 12 amino acids. Germline CDR1 and CDR2: GTSNPN and SVGIG (reference sequence). V lost 3 bases and J 4 bases, leaving 4 bases between the germline ends. This CDR3 reads CAWRTGANVLTF. DNA for the CDR3: TGTGCCTGGAGAACCGGGGCCAACGTCCTGACTTTC.

This clonotype was detected a few times. The chain carries TRBV30 and TRBJ1-5; 8 bases align to TRBD1. V lost 3 bases and J lost 0; bases outside the gene matches: 1. CDR3 size: 14 residues. The germline gives CDR1 GTSNPN, CDR2 SVGIG (reference sequence). CDR3 nucleotides: TGTGCCTGGAGACAGGGGGATAGCAATCAGCCCCAGCATTTT. This translates into CAWRQGDSNQPQHF. Full variable domain (remainder filled in from reference TRBV30 and TRBJ1-5): SQTIHQWPATLVQPVGSPLSLECTVEGTSNPNLYWYRQAAGRGLQLLFYSVGIGQISSEVPQNLSASRPQDRQFILSSKKLLLSDSGFYLCAWRQGDSNQPQHFGDGTRLSIL.

The rearrangement links TRBV12-3 or TRBV12-4 to TRBJ2-3; tentative D call: TRBD1 (5 bases). Trimming shortened V by 0 bases and J by 3 bases, and 13 bases separated the two germline ends. This CDR3 is 16 amino acids long. CDR3 amino acids: CASSLAGQSPTDTQYF. DNA of the CDR3: TGTGCCAGCAGTTTAGCAGGACAATCACCTACAGATACGCAGTATTTT.

This clonotype was detected ten times or more. The chain uses TRBV18 and TRBJ2-3, with 7 positions matching TRBD1. V was pared by 5 bases and J by 4 bases, with 3 bases of the junction left unmatched. The CDR3 has 13 residues. Germline CDR1 and CDR2: KGHSH and LQKENI. The CDR3 DNA reads TGTGCCAGCTCAGTAGGGACAGCAGATACGCAGTATTTT. It is translated as CASSVGTADTQYF.

This clonotype was picked up many times. The chain couples TRBV4-1 to TRBJ2-1; 7 bases agree with TRBD2. This CDR3 has 13 amino acids. With 1 base clipped from V and 9 bases from J, the junction kept 3 bases outside the gene matches. Germline CDR1 and CDR2: MGHRA and YSYEKL. The CDR3 nucleotides read TGCGCCAGCAGCCAAGTACCGGGGGGTGAGCAGTTCTTC. Protein product: CASSQVPGGEQFF.

This chain joins TRBV5-4 and TRBJ2-2, with 8 bases fitting TRBD2. The V segment lost 3 bases and the J segment 6 bases; nucleotides outside the gene matches: 10. From germline, CDR1 is SGHNT and CDR2 YYREEE (reference sequence). CDR3 size: 16 residues. This CDR3 is CASSSASAGGAGELFF. The CDR3 region has the DNA TGTGCCAGCAGCTCTGCGTCGGCGGGAGGCGCCGGGGAGCTGTTTTTT.

Judged by abundance, this clonotype is medium-sized. V usage is TRBV6-5 and J usage is TRBJ2-5, with TRBD2 matching over 10 bases. The length of the CDR3 is 17 residues. The J segment lost 3 bases and the V segment lost 4 bases, leaving 11 bases of the junction unmatched. Germline V gene lookup returns CDR1 MNHEY and CDR2 SVGAGI. The CDR3 coding sequence is TGTGCCAGCAGTTCGGATGGACTAGCGGTTTATAAAGAGACCCAGTACTTC. Translating gives CASSSDGLAVYKETQYF.

This clonotype is medium-sized in the sample. Written as DNA, the CDR3 is TGTGCCAGCAGCTTTACCGACAGGCACAATGAGCAGTTCTTC. Amino acids: CASSFTDRHNEQFF. This chain joins TRBV6-2 or TRBV6-3 and TRBJ2-1; the D gene is possibly TRBD1 (6 bases). V lost 6 bases and J 5 bases, leaving 14 bases between the germline ends. This CDR3 region has 14 residues. Germline CDR1 is MNHEY and CDR2 is SVGEGT.

This sequence joins TRBV28 and TRBJ2-7; a possible D gene is TRBD1 (5 bases). This CDR3 contains 17 residues. Deletions cut 3 bases from V and 0 bases from J, with 18 bases between. Germline CDR1 and CDR2: MDHEN and SYDVKM. The CDR3 spells CASSFPPQVTSSYEQYF. Here the CDR3 DNA reads TGTGCCAGCAGTTTCCCTCCACAGGTTACCAGCTCCTACGAGCAGTACTTC.

By proportion, this clonotype is medium-sized (0.01 to 0.1%). The J gene is TRBJ1-1, the V gene TRBV5-1; 7 bases are shared with TRBD1. The CDR3 loop spans 12 amino acids. Trimming cost V 3 bases and J 10 bases; bases outside gene matches: 6. Germline values: CDR1 SGHRS, CDR2 YFSETQ. This chain's CDR3 is CASSSTGERAFF. The CDR3 DNA is TGCGCCAGCAGCTCAACAGGGGAAAGAGCTTTCTTT.

This clonotype ranks as medium-sized (0.01 to 0.1%). CDR3 DNA: TGTGCCAGCCTCGAAGGACCGGGACAGGGGCTTTCCTACAATGAGCAGTTCTTC. Amino acids: CASLEGPGQGLSYNEQFF. The chain combines TRBV6-6 with TRBJ2-1, with 10 bases aligning to TRBD1. After removal of 8 bases from V and 1 base from J, the junction contained 14 bases not matched to a gene. This CDR3 has 18 residues. Germline CDR1 reads MNHNY; CDR2 reads SVGAGI (reference sequence).

This clonotype was seen ten or more times. This sequence joins TRBV29-1 and TRBJ1-5, with D hard to call. The CDR3 covers 13 residues. CDR1 is SQVTM and CDR2 is ANQGSEA in the germline V gene. Trimming took 6 bases from V and 3 from J, leaving 12 bases between them. This CDR3 reads CSVRDNHNQPQHF. CDR3 in DNA: TGCAGCGTCAGAGACAACCACAATCAGCCCCAGCATTTT.

Judged by abundance, this clonotype is medium-sized (0.01 to 0.1%). The rearrangement joins TRBV4-3 to TRBJ2-7; TRBD1 matches at 7 bases. The V and J ends lost 4 bases and 5 bases, in that order; junction bases with no gene match: 8. This CDR3 comprises 14 residues. The germline CDR1 and CDR2 sequences are LGHNA and YSLEER. CDR3 protein: CASSLNRGLDEQYF. CDR3 sequence (DNA): TGCGCCAGCAGCCTAAACAGGGGCTTGGACGAGCAGTACTTC.

The chain links TRBV5-1 to TRBJ2-5; TRBD1 or TRBD2 may be the D gene (5 bases each). The germline V gene encodes CDR1 SGHRS and CDR2 YFSETQ. Trimming removed 0 bases at V and 5 bases at J, with 14 bases between. This CDR3 is built from 15 residues. CDR3 nucleotide sequence: TGCGCCAGCAGCTTGGAGCCAGGGACCGGGGAGACCCAGTACTTC. Translating gives CASSLEPGTGETQYF.

This clonotype rates as medium-sized. This chain connects TRBV20-1 to TRBJ2-3, with D possibly called TRBD1 or TRBD2 (6 bases each). The CDR3 runs to 13 residues. The V gene lost 3 bases and the J gene lost 8 bases, with 15 bases spanning the gap. CDR1 and CDR2 (germline): DFQATT, SNEGSKA (reference sequence). The CDR3 is CSASFGGRSTQYF. In DNA form, the CDR3 reads TGCAGTGCTAGTTTCGGGGGCCGGTCTACGCAGTATTTT.